What follows describes a single T cell receptor beta chain. The antigen it binds to is not known. No per-base quality is available; no much larger clone lies one base away. This specimen comes from a study of blood T cell repertoires in COVID-19 (TCRdb year 2020). At the level of the whole study: The collaborator samples originated in the United States, Italy and Spain and spanned the acute and convalescent phases of COVID-19. Samples were obtained from the ongoing ImmuneRACE study (first 160 participants) and from some 1,300 subjects provided by 6 global collaborators. Deeply sampled blood TCRbeta repertoires from subjects exposed to, actively infected with, or recovered from COVID-19 were included in the dataset. A freely available public database, intended as a resource for researchers studying the immune response to SARS-CoV-2, is where the repertoires were released. Where available, HLA class I and class II types were taken from metadata supplied by the sample provider and were not determined by assay-based typing. A de-identified subject ID, COVID-19 status, age in years and sex were almost always included in the sample metadata. The prospective study material was composed of cDNA or gDNA derived from T cells, B-cell-depleted T cells, or PBMCs.

Broad study findings and their caveats: Clinical and demographic metadata were provided uncurated, with the amount varying by source and participant.

The CDR1 and CDR2 encoded by the germline V gene are SGHTA and FQGNSA. Cut back by 1 base and 5 bases, the V and J ends lie 12 bases apart. The CDR3 measures 15 amino acids from cysteine to phenylalanine. CDR3 DNA only is kept here, 45 bases in frame from base 1. The immunoSEQ Assay, a bias-controlled multiplex PCR, was used to amplify TCRbeta CDR3 regions from genomic DNA. From the authors' description of their analysis: Within the assay, amplification of reference gene primers was used to estimate how many nucleated cells each sample contained. Sequence reads were collapsed and filtered to measure the absolute abundance of every unique TCRbeta CDR3 rearrangement. Productive Simpson clonality was computed per sample as the square root of Simpson's diversity index over productive rearrangements. TCRdb took this table from immuneACCESS and kept in-frame rearrangements with V and J called. Such tables lack part of the clones; where checked against another copy, unresolved V genes explain under half of the gap, and the rest is unexplained. V and J calls and clone size are copied from that table; D and trimming were computed from the DNA. The sample data list over 90,000 clones, and just over 90% of these were observed just once. The ten biggest clones cover 5.1% of the sample.

Collaborating institutions collected whole blood in K2EDTA tubes following their own protocols. For TCRbeta analysis, collaborator samples were shipped as frozen whole blood, as isolated PBMCs, or as DNA extracted from either sample type. The rearrangement combines TRBV7-2 with TRBJ1-5, with no confident D gene call. The sequence derives from a man aged 45 to 65 with acute or convalescent COVID-19. The specimen was peripheral blood. The DNA reads TGTGCCAGCAGCTTAGATTCGGCAGGTTATCAGCCCCAGCATTTT. Its protein is CASSLDSAGYQPQHF.